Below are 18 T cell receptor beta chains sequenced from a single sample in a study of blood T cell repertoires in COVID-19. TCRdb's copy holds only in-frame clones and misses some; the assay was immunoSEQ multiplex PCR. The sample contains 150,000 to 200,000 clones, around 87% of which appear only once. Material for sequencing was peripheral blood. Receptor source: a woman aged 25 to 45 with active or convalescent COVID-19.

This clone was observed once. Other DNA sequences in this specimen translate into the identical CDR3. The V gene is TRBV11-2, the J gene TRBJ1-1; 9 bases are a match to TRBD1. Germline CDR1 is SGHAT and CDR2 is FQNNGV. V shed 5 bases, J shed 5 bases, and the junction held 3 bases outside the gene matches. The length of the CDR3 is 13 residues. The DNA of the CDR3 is TGTGCCAGCAGCCTGGGACAGGGAACTGAAGCTTTCTTT. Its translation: CASSLGQGTEAFF. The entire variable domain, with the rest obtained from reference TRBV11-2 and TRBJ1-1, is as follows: EAGVAQSPRYKIIEKRQSVAFWCNPISGHATLYWYQQILGQGPKLLIQFQNNGVVDDSQLPKDRFSAERLKGVDSTLKIQPAKLEDSAVYLCASSLGQGTEAFFGQGTRLTVV.

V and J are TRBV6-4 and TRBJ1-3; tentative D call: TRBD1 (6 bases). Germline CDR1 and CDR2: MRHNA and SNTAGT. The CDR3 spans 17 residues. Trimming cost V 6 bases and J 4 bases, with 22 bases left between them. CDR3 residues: CASRHLDVGARGNTIYF. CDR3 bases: TGTGCCAGCAGACACCTTGATGTGGGGGCACGCGGAAACACCATATATTTT.

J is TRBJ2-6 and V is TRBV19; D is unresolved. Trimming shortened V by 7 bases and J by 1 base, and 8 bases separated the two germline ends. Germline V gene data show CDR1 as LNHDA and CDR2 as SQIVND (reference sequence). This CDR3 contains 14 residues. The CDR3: CASISRSGANVLTF. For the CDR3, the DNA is TGTGCCAGTATATCGAGGTCTGGGGCCAACGTCCTGACTTTC.

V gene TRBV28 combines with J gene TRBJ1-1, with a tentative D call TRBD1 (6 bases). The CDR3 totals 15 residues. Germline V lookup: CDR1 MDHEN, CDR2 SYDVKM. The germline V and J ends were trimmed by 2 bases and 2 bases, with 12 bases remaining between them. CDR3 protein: CASSLPGAKNTEAFF. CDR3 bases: TGTGCCAGCAGTTTACCAGGGGCGAAAAACACTGAAGCTTTCTTT.

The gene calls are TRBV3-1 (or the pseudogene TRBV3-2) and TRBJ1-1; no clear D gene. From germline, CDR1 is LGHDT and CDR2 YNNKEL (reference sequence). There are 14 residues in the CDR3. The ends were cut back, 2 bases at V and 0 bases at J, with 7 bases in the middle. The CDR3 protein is CASSQNYLNTEAFF. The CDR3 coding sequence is TGTGCCAGCAGCCAAAACTACCTGAACACTGAAGCTTTCTTT.

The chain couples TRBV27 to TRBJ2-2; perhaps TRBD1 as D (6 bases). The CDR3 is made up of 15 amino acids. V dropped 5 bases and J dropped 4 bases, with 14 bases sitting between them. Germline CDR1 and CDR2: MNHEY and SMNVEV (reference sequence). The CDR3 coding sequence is TGTGCCAGCAGTACCCAGAACAGGGTCACCGGGGAGCTGTTTTTT. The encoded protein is CASSTQNRVTGELFF.

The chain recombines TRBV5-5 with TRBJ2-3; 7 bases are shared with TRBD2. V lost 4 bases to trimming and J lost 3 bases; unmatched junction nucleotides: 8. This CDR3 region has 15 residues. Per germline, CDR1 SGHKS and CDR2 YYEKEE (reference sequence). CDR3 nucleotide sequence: TGTGCCAGCAGCCGACGAGCGGGATTAACAGATACGCAGTATTTT. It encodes CASSRRAGLTDTQYF.

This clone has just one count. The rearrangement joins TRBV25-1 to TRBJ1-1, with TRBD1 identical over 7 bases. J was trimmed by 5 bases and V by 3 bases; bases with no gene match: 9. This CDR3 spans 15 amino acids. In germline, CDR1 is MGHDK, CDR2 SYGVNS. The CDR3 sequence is CASSDSASGGTEAFF. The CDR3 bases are TGTGCCAGCAGTGACTCGGCCTCAGGGGGGACTGAAGCTTTCTTT.

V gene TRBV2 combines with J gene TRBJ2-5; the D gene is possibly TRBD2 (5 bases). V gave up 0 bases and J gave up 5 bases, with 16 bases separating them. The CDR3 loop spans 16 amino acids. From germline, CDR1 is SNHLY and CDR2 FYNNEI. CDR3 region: CASSEAAPGMAETQYF. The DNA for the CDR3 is TGTGCCAGCAGTGAAGCGGCCCCGGGGATGGCGGAGACCCAGTACTTC.

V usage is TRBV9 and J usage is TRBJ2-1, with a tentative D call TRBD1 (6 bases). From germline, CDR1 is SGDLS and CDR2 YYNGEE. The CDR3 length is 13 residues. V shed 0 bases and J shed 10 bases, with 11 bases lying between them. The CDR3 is CASSVATGPEQFF. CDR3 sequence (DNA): TGTGCCAGCAGCGTAGCTACAGGGCCGGAGCAGTTCTTC.

The CDR3 DNA reads TGTGCCAGCAGCTTCAGGACAGAGCAAGAGACCCAGTACTTC. It yields the protein CASSFRTEQETQYF. The rearrangement uses TRBV5-6 and TRBJ2-5; D may be TRBD1 (6 bases). CDR3 length: 14 residues. Trimming took 2 bases from V and 2 from J, leaving 10 bases between them. CDR1 is SGHDT, CDR2 YYEEEE, per germline.

CDR3 sequence: CASSPRGPGNGYTF. The CDR3 DNA is TGTGCCAGCAGCCCCAGGGGGCCGGGGAATGGCTACACCTTC. The chain is built from TRBV11-3 and TRBJ1-2; 8 bases are shared with TRBD1. V gave up 5 bases and J gave up 6 bases; unmatched junction bases: 8. The CDR3 has 14 amino acids. The germline gives CDR1 SGHNT, CDR2 YENEEA.

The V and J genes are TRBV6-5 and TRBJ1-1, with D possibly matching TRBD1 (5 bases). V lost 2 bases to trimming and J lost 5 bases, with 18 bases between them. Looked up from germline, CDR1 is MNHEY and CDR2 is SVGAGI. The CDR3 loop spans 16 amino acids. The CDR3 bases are TGTGCCAGCAGTTACCCCATCTCAGGGCGTGGGACTGAAGCTTTCTTT. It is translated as CASSYPISGRGTEAFF.

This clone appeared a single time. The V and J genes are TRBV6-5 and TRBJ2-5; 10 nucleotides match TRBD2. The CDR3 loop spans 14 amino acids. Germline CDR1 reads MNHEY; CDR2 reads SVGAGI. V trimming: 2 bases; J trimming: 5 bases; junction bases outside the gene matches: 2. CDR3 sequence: CASSYGTSVETQYF. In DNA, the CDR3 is TGTGCCAGCAGTTACGGGACTAGCGTTGAGACCCAGTACTTC.

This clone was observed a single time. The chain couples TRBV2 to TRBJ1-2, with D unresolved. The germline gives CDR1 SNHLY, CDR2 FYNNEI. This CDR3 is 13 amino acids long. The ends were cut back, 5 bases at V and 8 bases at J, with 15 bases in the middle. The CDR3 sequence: CASSTREQDGYTF. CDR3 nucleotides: TGTGCCAGCAGTACTCGGGAGCAGGACGGCTACACCTTC.

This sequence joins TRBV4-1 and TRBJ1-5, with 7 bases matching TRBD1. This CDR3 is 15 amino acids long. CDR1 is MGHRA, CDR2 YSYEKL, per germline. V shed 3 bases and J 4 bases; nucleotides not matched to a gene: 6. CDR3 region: CASSQDLGQNQPQHF. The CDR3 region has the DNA TGCGCCAGCAGCCAGGACTTGGGACAGAATCAGCCCCAGCATTTT.

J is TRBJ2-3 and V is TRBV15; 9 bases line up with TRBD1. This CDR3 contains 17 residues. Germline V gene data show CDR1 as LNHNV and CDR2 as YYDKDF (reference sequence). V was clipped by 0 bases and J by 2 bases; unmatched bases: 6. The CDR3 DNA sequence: TGTGCCACCAGCAGAGATCGGACAGGGGCCCTCACAGATACGCAGTATTTT. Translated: CATSRDRTGALTDTQYF.

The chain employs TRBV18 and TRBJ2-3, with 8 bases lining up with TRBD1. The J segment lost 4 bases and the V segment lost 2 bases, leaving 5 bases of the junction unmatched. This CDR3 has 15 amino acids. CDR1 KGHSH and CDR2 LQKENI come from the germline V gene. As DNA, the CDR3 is TGTGCCAGCTCACCATCGGACAGGGTGTCAGATACGCAGTATTTT. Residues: CASSPSDRVSDTQYF.